This T cell receptor beta chain was profiled in a study of T cells after yellow fever vaccination. Overall study results and limits: CD4 and CD8 compartments shared a small share of clonotypes. Abundant contaminating clonotypes from the bulk population could appear in FACS-sorted repertoires.

TCRdb fed the 5' RACE reads into MiXCR, producing one record per CDR3 protein. The sample lists 620,000 or so distinct CDR3 sequences, roughly a sixth occurring once. With regard to this clonotype: What it binds is not known.

With V trimmed by 2 bases and J by 0 bases, 9 bases remained unmatched. Germline values: CDR1 LGHNA, CDR2 YSLEER. The CDR3 totals 18 residues. V and J are TRBV4-3 and TRBJ2-1, with 8 bases lining up with TRBD2. Specimen: PBMCs, collected around 5 days after the first yellow fever vaccination. The sequence came from a young man who received the YFV17D yellow fever vaccine. CDR3: CASSQRAGAISSYNEQFF. DNA of the CDR3: TGCGCCAGCAGCCAACGAGCGGGGGCCATCAGCTCCTACAATGAGCAGTTCTTC.